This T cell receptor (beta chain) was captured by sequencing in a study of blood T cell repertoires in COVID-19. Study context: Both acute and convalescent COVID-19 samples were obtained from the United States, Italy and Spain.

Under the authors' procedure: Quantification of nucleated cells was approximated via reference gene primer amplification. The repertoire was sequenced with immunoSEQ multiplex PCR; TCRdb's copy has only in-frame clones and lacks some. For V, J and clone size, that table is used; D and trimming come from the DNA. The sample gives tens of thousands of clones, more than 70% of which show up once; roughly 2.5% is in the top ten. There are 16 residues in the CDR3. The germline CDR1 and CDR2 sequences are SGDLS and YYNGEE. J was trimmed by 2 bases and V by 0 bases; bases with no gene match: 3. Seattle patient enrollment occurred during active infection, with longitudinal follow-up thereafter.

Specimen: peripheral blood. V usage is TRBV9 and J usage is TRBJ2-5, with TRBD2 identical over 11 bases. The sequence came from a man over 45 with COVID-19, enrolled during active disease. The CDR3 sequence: CASSVGASGGQETQYF. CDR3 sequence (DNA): TGTGCCAGCAGCGTAGGGGCTAGCGGGGGGCAAGAGACCCAGTACTTC. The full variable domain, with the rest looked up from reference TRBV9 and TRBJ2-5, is DSGVTQTPKHLITATGQRVTLRCSPRSGDLSVYWYQQSLDQGLQFLIQYYNGEERAKGNILERFSAQQFPDLHSELNLSSLELGDSALYFCASSVGASGGQETQYFGPGTRLLVL.